The clone carrying this T cell receptor beta chain was found a few times. This sample is part of a study of blood T cell repertoires in COVID-19. The CDR3 consists of 12 residues. From germline, CDR1 is SGHDN and CDR2 FVKESK. V gave up 5 bases and J gave up 11 bases; unmatched junction bases: 7. Authors' analysis steps: By means of reference gene primer amplification, nucleated cell counts were estimated. Data came from immunoSEQ multiplex PCR; TCRdb stores just in-frame clones and leaves some out. D and trimming were read from the DNA, whereas the V and J calls and clone size are those reported in that table. The sample lists some 340,000 clones, approximately 81% occurring once.

The clonotype comes from a woman under 30 with acute or convalescent COVID-19. The sequenced sample was peripheral blood. This rearrangement joins TRBV14 to TRBJ1-1; 8 bases match TRBD1. For the CDR3, the DNA is TGTGCCAGCAGCGAGCCGGGACAGGAGGCTTTCTTT. Its protein product is CASSEPGQEAFF.